This passage covers 9 T cell receptor beta chains from one sample sequenced in a study of blood T cells in healthy people across ages. With a J-beta primer mix and a sample-barcoded 5' primer, a second PCR ran roughly 6 to 11 cycles. TCRdb reprocessed the 5' RACE reads via MiXCR and lists one record per CDR3 protein. The data contain about 970,000 distinct CDR3 sequences, roughly 51% of them singletons. Sequencing was carried out using blood. The receptor source for this set is a woman aged 60 to 75 in good health.

J is TRBJ2-3 and V is TRBV28; TRBD1 aligns across 10 bases. Germline lookup yields CDR1 MDHEN and CDR2 SYDVKM. This CDR3 comprises 14 residues. V trimming: 8 bases; J trimming: 4 bases; junction bases outside the gene matches: 6. DNA of the CDR3: TGTGCCAGCCTACCGGGACAGGGGCCAGATACGCAGTATTTT. This encodes CASLPGQGPDTQYF.

The chain recombines TRBV7-2 with TRBJ2-3; D gene uncertain. This CDR3 has 16 residues. The V gene lost 1 base and the J gene lost 2 bases, with 13 bases spanning the gap. Germline V gene sequence: CDR1 SGHTA, CDR2 FQGNSA. Here the CDR3 reads CASSLVGPASTDTQYF. The CDR3, as DNA: TGTGCCAGCAGCTTAGTTGGACCAGCCTCCACAGATACGCAGTATTTT.

This clonotype was seen a few times. V usage is TRBV20-1 and J usage is TRBJ2-5; 9 bases agree with TRBD2. This CDR3 region has 15 residues. Looked up from germline, CDR1 is DFQATT and CDR2 is SNEGSKA (reference sequence). The V gene end was trimmed by 3 bases and the J gene end by 4 bases; junction bases not matched to a gene: 9. Written as DNA, the CDR3 is TGCAGTGCTAGGCCGGGCGGGAGGGCCTTAGAGACCCAGTACTTC. This gives the protein CSARPGGRALETQYF.

The chain joins TRBV7-9 to TRBJ2-5; maybe TRBD2 (6 bases). The CDR3 extends over 15 amino acids. The V end was cut by 5 bases, the J end by 0 bases, with 13 bases between. Germline CDR1 SEHNR, CDR2 FQNEAQ (reference sequence). The CDR3 DNA reads as TGTGCCAGCAGCAGGGGACTGCCGTACCAAGAGACCCAGTACTTC. Its protein product is CASSRGLPYQETQYF.

This clonotype was detected a few times. This sequence may be a read error, since a much larger clone differs from it by one base. The chain combines TRBV2 with TRBJ2-5, with a weak D call TRBD2 (6 bases). This CDR3 has 16 residues. V was pared by 5 bases and J by 11 bases, with 27 bases between. Germline V gene lookup returns CDR1 SNHLY and CDR2 FYNNEI. CDR3 sequence reads: CASSPGAKIPYNEQYF. The CDR3 region has the DNA TGTGCCAGCAGTCCGGGAGCGAAAATACCCTACAATGAGCAGTACTTC.

The V and J genes are TRBV12-3 or TRBV12-4 and TRBJ2-5, with 7 positions matching TRBD2. V shed 7 bases, J shed 11 bases, and the junction held 19 bases outside the gene matches. The CDR3 is 15 residues long. CDR3 residues: CASTLGGRRANEQYF. In DNA form, the CDR3 reads TGTGCCAGCACCCTCGGCGGGAGAAGGGCCAATGAGCAGTACTTC.

The rearrangement uses TRBV5-5 and TRBJ1-3; 9 bases map to TRBD1. CDR3 size: 18 residues. Germline V gene data show CDR1 as SGHKS and CDR2 as YYEKEE (reference sequence). Trimming removed 4 bases from V and 0 bases from J; junction bases left unmatched: 11. The CDR3 spells CASSRTPTGGYSGNTIYF. DNA for the CDR3: TGTGCCAGCAGCCGAACCCCGACAGGGGGGTACTCTGGAAACACCATATATTTT.

J is TRBJ2-1 and V is TRBV14; weak D call: TRBD1 (6 bases). With the DNA end fitting TRBJ2-7 better, the J assignment may be wrong. This CDR3 has 15 amino acids. Germline values: CDR1 SGHDN, CDR2 FVKESK. CDR3: CASSRQVNPNGEQYF. In DNA, the CDR3 is TGTGCCAGCAGCCGACAGGTTAATCCCAACGGGGAGCAGTACTTC.

The chain employs TRBV20-1 and TRBJ1-1, with unresolved D. With 4 bases removed from V and 1 base from J, the gap between germline ends came to 10 bases. CDR3 length: 13 residues. Germline CDR1 reads DFQATT; CDR2 reads SNEGSKA (reference sequence). This CDR3 is CSAIHGGNTEAFF. The CDR3, as DNA: TGCAGTGCTATCCACGGAGGGAACACTGAAGCTTTCTTT.